This T cell receptor beta chain was recorded in a study of a mutant IDH1 vaccine in newly diagnosed glioma. Study in general: Patients received eight vaccinations in weeks 1, 3, 5, 7, 11, 15, 19, 23. The earlier regimen, radiotherapy, temozolomide, or both, was most often both.

Documented time point: week 5, during vaccination. Doses consisted of 300 ug of mutant IDH1 20-mer peptide each, paired with topical imiquimod. Turning to this clone: Its antigen is not identified.

Libraries were prepared by immunoSEQ multiplex PCR; TCRdb keeps only in-frame clonotypes and omits some of them. The sample consists of roughly 54,000 clones, approximately 81% of them appearing once. In germline, CDR1 is SQVTM, CDR2 ANQGSEA. V dropped 7 bases and J dropped 7; count of bases not matched to a gene: 10. The CDR3 sequence is 15 residues long. Sequenced here: PBMCs, sampled from a glioma patient whose treatment included an IDH1 peptide vaccine. This receptor was taken from a man aged 25 to 40 with glioma. The chain combines TRBV29-1 with TRBJ2-1, with TRBD2 identical over 13 bases. The CDR3, as DNA: TGCAGCGCCCTGACGGGACTAGCGGGGCAAAATGAGCAGTTCTTC. Amino acid sequence: CSALTGLAGQNEQFF.